This record covers a single T cell receptor (beta chain). No antigen is known for it. This entry belongs to a study of OX40 agonist ivuxolimab in advanced cancers. V was cut by 8 bases and J by 2 bases, with 13 bases left in between. Germline lookup yields CDR1 MDHEN and CDR2 SYDVKM. The CDR3 is 14 residues long. Sequencing used immunoSEQ multiplex PCR; TCRdb keeps in-frame clones, though not all of them. This sample has about 50,000 clones; 84% occur once, and the top ten carry 1.2%. Study results and limitations: Among T cells, CD8+ cells averaged more expanded clones than CD4+ cells. Some of the lowest clonal expansion was seen in partial responders at 0.1-3.0 mg/kg.

This chain connects TRBV28 to TRBJ1-5; weak D call: TRBD1 (5 bases). This specimen consisted of CD4+ or CD8+ T cells sorted from blood, obtained in a trial of the OX40 agonist ivuxolimab. The sequence was obtained from an adult with an advanced solid tumor such as melanoma, head and neck, liver or kidney cancer. CDR3 coding DNA: TGTGCCAGCGGGGATCCGGGGCGCAATCAGCCCCAGCATTTT. Its translation is CASGDPGRNQPQHF.